This T cell receptor beta chain was profiled in a study of metastatic and nonmetastatic thyroid tumors. No treatment of any kind had been given to any patient before thyroid surgery. Regarding this clone: Other DNA sequences in the same sample also yield this CDR3.

Original processing notes: The study took CDR3 differences across clinicopathological groups and made a distant-metastasis classifier for papillary thyroid cancer from them. TCRdb redid the clone calls on the PCR reads using MiXCR. Clone size and V and J calls follow TCRdb, not the original study. Of 43,000 or so clones listed, less than 20% are singletons. This receptor was taken from a female donor with papillary thyroid cancer or a benign thyroid nodule (not recorded which). Some clones in this sample may be carry-over from other donors' samples. The source material was blood.

CDR3 sequence reads: CASSLAGGPGGPTQYF. The CDR3 DNA reads TGCGCCAGCAGCTTGGCCGGGGGACCGGGGGGTCCTACGCAGTATTTT. The chain combines TRBV5-1 with TRBJ2-3; TRBD2 matches at 7 bases. Germline values: CDR1 SGHRS, CDR2 YFSETQ. CDR3 length equals 16 residues. V dropped 0 bases and J dropped 8; count of bases not matched to a gene: 12. The full variable domain, in which reference TRBV5-1 and TRBJ2-3 provide the parts outside the CDR3, is KAGVTQTPRYLIKTRGQQVTLSCSPISGHRSVSWYQQTPGQGLQFLFEYFSETQRNKGNFPGRFSGRQFSNSRSEMNVSTLELGDSALYLCASSLAGGPGGPTQYFGPGTRLTVL.